The present T cell receptor (beta chain) was sequenced within a study of T cells in Graves' hyperthyroidism and ophthalmopathy. Overall study findings and caveats: Most thyroid clonotypes expanded above 0.001 appeared in blood too. Model predictions of ophthalmopathy came a median around 6.5 months before onset.

The germline V gene encodes CDR1 MNHNS and CDR2 SASEGT. The length of the CDR3 is 13 residues. Lactation, pregnancy, other autoimmune disease or uncontrolled infection led to exclusion of patients. PBMCs were obtained from 10 ml fresh peripheral blood. This clonotype was detected a few times. As yet, its antigen is unknown. Given a much more abundant clone one base away, this may be a read error. Amplified regions were TCR beta CDR3 sequences from RNA transcripts. HTBI primers drove first-round RT-PCR of the TCR CDR3. TCRdb independently ran MiXCR on the multiplex PCR reads; one entry per CDR3 protein. The repertoire holds under 400,000 distinct CDR3 sequences, around 23% seen once, with around 45% in the top ten.

Material: blood. The V call is TRBV6-1, the J call TRBJ2-7; D is tentatively TRBD1 or TRBD2 (5 bases each). The TCR comes from a woman in her forties or fifties with Graves' hyperthyroidism. The CDR3 DNA reads as TGTGCCAGCAGTTCGGGACCGATCTACGAGCAGTGCTTC. The encoded protein is CASSSGPIYEQCF.